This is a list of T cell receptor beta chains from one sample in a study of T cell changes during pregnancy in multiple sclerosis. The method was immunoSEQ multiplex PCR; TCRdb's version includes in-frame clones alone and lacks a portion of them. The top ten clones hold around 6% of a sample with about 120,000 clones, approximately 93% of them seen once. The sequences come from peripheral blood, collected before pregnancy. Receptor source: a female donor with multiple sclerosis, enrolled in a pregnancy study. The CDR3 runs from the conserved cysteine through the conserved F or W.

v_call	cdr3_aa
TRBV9	CASSASRDFPREEQYF
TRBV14	CASSLLGGLQETQYF
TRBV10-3	CAVKLAGGTDTQYF
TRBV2	CASTEGTGFGIGYTF
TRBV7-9	CASSGGLRAYEQYF
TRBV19	CASSMTTGGSGNTIYF
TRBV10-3	CAIRARGPNTEAFF
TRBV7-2	CASSLARGSNQPQHF
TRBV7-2	CASSLGGGNYGYTF
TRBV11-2	CASSLDQMGHNEQFF
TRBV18	CASSGSSGANVLTF
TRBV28	CASSFEYYRGNTEAFF
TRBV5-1	CASSLMGQGSYGYTF
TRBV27	CASSVKPGQFSNTGELFF
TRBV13	CASSLGAGIREEEEAFF
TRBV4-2	CASSPGQEMGHEQFF
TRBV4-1	CASSQERPSGVYNEQFF
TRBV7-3	CASSPNLDTGELFF
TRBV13	CASSSSSLLPRGYTF
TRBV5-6	CASSPVDRVTDTQYF
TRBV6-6	CASSYRDRGNEQFF
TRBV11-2	CASSLDFIGTANTGELFF
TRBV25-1	CASSERDRWRDTQYF
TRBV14	CASSQVWGRRTDTQYF
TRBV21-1	CASSSSARGIPLRDTQYF
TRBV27	CASSPGQGVPGEQYF
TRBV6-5	CASRSGHGPYEQYF
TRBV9	CASDEGQGVGYGYTF
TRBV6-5	CASSKGLLESYEQYF
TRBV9	CASSAQTSGRVNEQFF
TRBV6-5	CASSYSGTGGRSPLHF
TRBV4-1	CASSQEVARASNYGYTF
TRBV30	CAWSQGQFSNEQYF
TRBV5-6	CASSLLEGSYEQYF
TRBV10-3	CAISGVTGGGYTF
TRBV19	CATKTDLNNQPQHF
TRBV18	CASSPPSGGYNEQFF
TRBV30	CAWSVGVNYGYTF
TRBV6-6	CASRETGAGNTIYF
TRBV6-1	CASGERSGNTIYF
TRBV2	CASSIFAGRVYGYTF
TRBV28	CASSPPPLRGYEQYF
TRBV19	CASSLGTGASGQYF
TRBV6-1	CASTPMRSTDTQYF
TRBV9	CASSAGQGVTYGYTF
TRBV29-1	CSVWDRSMGNQPQHF
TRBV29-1	CSGQGLDEQYF
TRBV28	CASSLSDSTDTQYF
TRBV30	CAWTTGSGNTIYF
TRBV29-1	CSVLGTILWSSYNEQFF
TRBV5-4	CASSQEVWEGYTF
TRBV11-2	CASSLGGGNTDTQYF
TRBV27	CASSPRGDTEAFF
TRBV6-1	CASSEWQFTNEKLFF
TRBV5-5	CASSLRGGADYEQYF
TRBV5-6	CASSLTGEVNTEAFF
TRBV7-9	CASSLGVGGTEAFF
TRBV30	CACSSGAGNTIYF